This TCR beta chain is drawn from a study of beta chain features in type 1 diabetes. Findings and caveats of the study: Patients' naive, central memory and Treg TCRB repertoires seemed closer to one another than those of healthy donors.

Trimming at V came to 3 bases and at J to 7 bases, leaving 8 bases not matched to a gene. Germline V gene lookup returns CDR1 MNHEY and CDR2 SMNVEV (reference sequence). The CDR3 loop spans 15 amino acids. With regard to this clone: What it binds is not known.

The whole isolated RNA underwent reverse transcription, so sequencing captured expressed TCRB transcripts. The repertoire was sequenced with immunoSEQ multiplex PCR; TCRdb's copy has only in-frame clones and lacks some. The data show 200,000 to 250,000 clones, roughly 14% seen once. The sequenced material came from naive CD4+ T cells from blood. This chain uses TRBV27 with TRBJ1-5; 8 nucleotides match TRBD1. This sequence was found in a woman in her 40s in good health. This CDR3 is CASSFSRGRWQPQHF. In DNA, the CDR3 is TGTGCCAGCAGTTTCTCCAGGGGGCGATGGCAGCCCCAGCATTTT.